Listed below are T cell receptor beta chains from one sample, sequenced in a study of T cell responses to AZD1222 COVID-19 vaccine. TCRdb's copy holds only in-frame clones and misses some; the assay was immunoSEQ multiplex PCR. This table has around 180,000 clones, almost 90% appearing once. The specimen was peripheral blood, collected on day 0 of AZD1222 vaccination. The receptor source for this set is an adult in good health. Both conserved end residues are part of each CDR3. The D gene is left open where the match is weak. A clone size is listed for some rows: how often the clone was seen (once, few, many), or a class if it is expanded.

cdr3_nt: TGTGCCAGTAGGGCTAGCTCTGATACGCAGTATTTT
cdr3_aa: CASRASSDTQYF
cdr3_length: 12
d_call: -
j_call: TRBJ2-3
clone_size: few
v_call: TRBV19

cdr3_nt: TGTGCCAGCAGTGTTTTGAACACTGAAGCTTTCTTT
cdr3_aa: CASSVLNTEAFF
cdr3_length: 12
d_call: -
j_call: TRBJ1-1
clone_size: -
v_call: TRBV2

cdr3_nt: TGTGCCAGCAGTTTCGGACAGTTTGGAGAGACCCAGTACTTC
cdr3_aa: CASSFGQFGETQYF
cdr3_length: 14
d_call: -
j_call: TRBJ2-5
clone_size: -
v_call: TRBV28

cdr3_nt: TGTGCCAGTAGTATGGTTGCGGGCGGGCCCTACGAGCAGTACTTC
cdr3_aa: CASSMVAGGPYEQYF
cdr3_length: 15
d_call: -
j_call: TRBJ2-7
clone_size: -
v_call: TRBV19

cdr3_nt: TGTGCCAGCAGCCTAAGTGCGGGACAGGCCTACGAGCAGTACTTC
cdr3_aa: CASSLSAGQAYEQYF
cdr3_length: 15
d_call: TRBD1
j_call: TRBJ2-7
clone_size: -
v_call: TRBV7-3

cdr3_nt: TGTGCCTGGGGGGGACAGACTAATTCACCCCTCCACTTT
cdr3_aa: CAWGGQTNSPLHF
cdr3_length: 13
d_call: TRBD1
j_call: TRBJ1-6
clone_size: -
v_call: TRBV30

cdr3_nt: TGTGCCAGCAGACCAGGACAGGGGGGGAATTCACCCCTCCACTTT
cdr3_aa: CASRPGQGGNSPLHF
cdr3_length: 15
d_call: TRBD1
j_call: TRBJ1-6
clone_size: -
v_call: TRBV27

cdr3_nt: TGTGCCAGTAGTATTGCACAGTCCTGGGGAAACACCATATATTTT
cdr3_aa: CASSIAQSWGNTIYF
cdr3_length: 15
d_call: -
j_call: TRBJ1-3
clone_size: -
v_call: TRBV19

cdr3_nt: TGTGCCAGCAGCCTCGACAGCGGTCAGGGAGAGACCCAGTACTTC
cdr3_aa: CASSLDSGQGETQYF
cdr3_length: 15
d_call: -
j_call: TRBJ2-5
clone_size: once
v_call: TRBV6-5

cdr3_nt: TGTGCCATCAGTGGACAGGGGGACTATGGCTACACCTTC
cdr3_aa: CAISGQGDYGYTF
cdr3_length: 13
d_call: TRBD1
j_call: TRBJ1-2
clone_size: once
v_call: TRBV10-3

cdr3_nt: TGTGCCAGCAGCTCGACAGGGGACCCCATAGGCGGGGAGCTGTTTTTT
cdr3_aa: CASSSTGDPIGGELFF
cdr3_length: 16
d_call: TRBD1
j_call: TRBJ2-2
clone_size: once
v_call: TRBV7-9

cdr3_nt: TGTGCCAGCAGCTTACGAAGGGATCGAGGCTACGAGCAGTACTTC
cdr3_aa: CASSLRRDRGYEQYF
cdr3_length: 15
d_call: -
j_call: TRBJ2-7
clone_size: -
v_call: TRBV7-8

cdr3_nt: TGCGCCAGCAGCCAAGGGGGAGGGGACTACGAGCAGTACTTC
cdr3_aa: CASSQGGGDYEQYF
cdr3_length: 14
d_call: TRBD2
j_call: TRBJ2-7
clone_size: -
v_call: TRBV4-1

cdr3_nt: TGTGCCAGCAGTGACTCAGGGAACACCGGGGAGCTGTTTTTT
cdr3_aa: CASSDSGNTGELFF
cdr3_length: 14
d_call: -
j_call: TRBJ2-2
clone_size: once
v_call: TRBV6-4

cdr3_nt: TGTGCCAGCAGTTCGGTCGGGGAAAGGAGCTATGGCTACACCTTC
cdr3_aa: CASSSVGERSYGYTF
cdr3_length: 15
d_call: -
j_call: TRBJ1-2
clone_size: -
v_call: TRBV27

cdr3_nt: TGTGCCAGCAGCCCCGCTGGGGGGATTGGAAACACCATATATTTT
cdr3_aa: CASSPAGGIGNTIYF
cdr3_length: 15
d_call: -
j_call: TRBJ1-3
clone_size: -
v_call: TRBV3-1/TRBV3-2

cdr3_nt: TGTGCCAGCAGTTACTGGGGGACAGGGGTTCACACTGAAGCTTTCTTT
cdr3_aa: CASSYWGTGVHTEAFF
cdr3_length: 16
d_call: TRBD1
j_call: TRBJ1-1
clone_size: -
v_call: TRBV6-5

cdr3_nt: TGCGCCAGCAGCCCTCTAATAGGGAGCTCCTACGAGCAGTACTTC
cdr3_aa: CASSPLIGSSYEQYF
cdr3_length: 15
d_call: -
j_call: TRBJ2-7
clone_size: once
v_call: TRBV5-1

cdr3_nt: TGTGCCAGTGGGTGGTCCACCACGAGCTCTGGAAACACCATATATTTT
cdr3_aa: CASGWSTTSSGNTIYF
cdr3_length: 16
d_call: -
j_call: TRBJ1-3
clone_size: -
v_call: TRBV19

cdr3_nt: TGCGCCAGCAGCGGGGGACAGGCCAACCTAGAGACCCAGTACTTC
cdr3_aa: CASSGGQANLETQYF
cdr3_length: 15
d_call: TRBD1
j_call: TRBJ2-5
clone_size: -
v_call: TRBV5-1

cdr3_nt: TGTGCCAGCAGCTTAACCGGCTATGAGCAGTTCTTC
cdr3_aa: CASSLTGYEQFF
cdr3_length: 12
d_call: -
j_call: TRBJ2-1
clone_size: -
v_call: TRBV7-3

cdr3_nt: TGTGCCAGCTCCCCCTCTATCGGAATCAACACTGAAGCTTTCTTT
cdr3_aa: CASSPSIGINTEAFF
cdr3_length: 15
d_call: -
j_call: TRBJ1-1
clone_size: -
v_call: TRBV18

cdr3_nt: TGTGCCAGTAGTGTCGTCGGGACACCGGTCGGCTACACCTTC
cdr3_aa: CASSVVGTPVGYTF
cdr3_length: 14
d_call: -
j_call: TRBJ1-2
clone_size: once
v_call: TRBV19

cdr3_nt: TGCGCCAGCAGCCCGGACACCATGAACACTGAAGCTTTCTTT
cdr3_aa: CASSPDTMNTEAFF
cdr3_length: 14
d_call: -
j_call: TRBJ1-1
clone_size: -
v_call: TRBV5-1

cdr3_nt: TGTGCCAGCAGTGAATATACTAGCGGGAGGGGGAACGAGCAGTACTTC
cdr3_aa: CASSEYTSGRGNEQYF
cdr3_length: 16
d_call: TRBD2
j_call: TRBJ2-7
clone_size: -
v_call: TRBV25-1

cdr3_nt: TGTGCCAGCAGGGCCTCCGGACCCAACGAGCAGTACTTC
cdr3_aa: CASRASGPNEQYF
cdr3_length: 13
d_call: -
j_call: TRBJ2-7
clone_size: -
v_call: TRBV18

cdr3_nt: TGTGCCAGCAGCGACCTACAGGGGGCTATCTATGGCTACACCTTC
cdr3_aa: CASSDLQGAIYGYTF
cdr3_length: 15
d_call: TRBD1
j_call: TRBJ1-2
clone_size: -
v_call: TRBV27

cdr3_nt: TGTGCCAGCAGCTTGGTACCGAACTACGAGCAGTACTTC
cdr3_aa: CASSLVPNYEQYF
cdr3_length: 13
d_call: -
j_call: TRBJ2-7
clone_size: -
v_call: TRBV7-9

cdr3_nt: TGTGCCAGCAACCAGCAGGACAAATCCTACGAGCAGTACTTC
cdr3_aa: CASNQQDKSYEQYF
cdr3_length: 14
d_call: -
j_call: TRBJ2-7
clone_size: -
v_call: TRBV28

cdr3_nt: TGCGCCAGCAGCGGTCAGGTCATGAACACTGAAGCTTTCTTT
cdr3_aa: CASSGQVMNTEAFF
cdr3_length: 14
d_call: -
j_call: TRBJ1-1
clone_size: -
v_call: TRBV5-1

cdr3_nt: TGTGCCAGCAGTTTCTACGGAGGGGAGTATGAGAAACTGTTTTTT
cdr3_aa: CASSFYGGEYEKLFF
cdr3_length: 15
d_call: -
j_call: TRBJ1-4
clone_size: -
v_call: TRBV28

cdr3_nt: TGCGCCAGCAGCCAAGAGGTCCTAAGGGGGATTAGCACAGATACGCAGTATTTT
cdr3_aa: CASSQEVLRGISTDTQYF
cdr3_length: 18
d_call: -
j_call: TRBJ2-3
clone_size: -
v_call: TRBV4-3

cdr3_nt: TGTGCCAGCAGCTTATATGTGGGGCGGAACTCTGGAAACACCATATATTTT
cdr3_aa: CASSLYVGRNSGNTIYF
cdr3_length: 17
d_call: -
j_call: TRBJ1-3
clone_size: -
v_call: TRBV7-9

cdr3_nt: TGTGCCAGCTCCAAGGGCGGGGAGGGCAATCAGCCCCAGCATTTT
cdr3_aa: CASSKGGEGNQPQHF
cdr3_length: 15
d_call: -
j_call: TRBJ1-5
clone_size: -
v_call: TRBV25-1

cdr3_nt: TGTGCCAGTAGTATAACTAGAACAGAGACCCAGTACTTC
cdr3_aa: CASSITRTETQYF
cdr3_length: 13
d_call: -
j_call: TRBJ2-5
clone_size: -
v_call: TRBV19

cdr3_nt: TGTGCCAGCAGCTTAACGGCGTATTATGGCTACACCTTC
cdr3_aa: CASSLTAYYGYTF
cdr3_length: 13
d_call: -
j_call: TRBJ1-2
clone_size: -
v_call: TRBV11-2

cdr3_nt: TGTGCCATCAGTGAGTCGGGACATCAGGGCTACACCTTC
cdr3_aa: CAISESGHQGYTF
cdr3_length: 13
d_call: -
j_call: TRBJ1-2
clone_size: -
v_call: TRBV10-3

cdr3_nt: TGTGCCAGCAGCTTAGAGCCGGGGGCCTTTTACAATGAGCAGTTCTTC
cdr3_aa: CASSLEPGAFYNEQFF
cdr3_length: 16
d_call: -
j_call: TRBJ2-1
clone_size: -
v_call: TRBV11-2

cdr3_nt: TGTGCCAGCAGCGGAAGTGGTGGGGATTCACCCCTCCACTTT
cdr3_aa: CASSGSGGDSPLHF
cdr3_length: 14
d_call: -
j_call: TRBJ1-6
clone_size: -
v_call: TRBV7-3

cdr3_nt: TGTGCCAGCTCCCTAAAAGGACTTTCTATTAATTCACCCCTCCACTTT
cdr3_aa: CASSLKGLSINSPLHF
cdr3_length: 16
d_call: -
j_call: TRBJ1-6
clone_size: -
v_call: TRBV18

cdr3_nt: TGTGCCAGCAGATCTCACGGAGGGGCTAACTATGGCTACACCTTC
cdr3_aa: CASRSHGGANYGYTF
cdr3_length: 15
d_call: -
j_call: TRBJ1-2
clone_size: -
v_call: TRBV6-5

cdr3_nt: TGCGCCAGCAGCTTGCCGGGACGGCCCACTGAAGCTTTCTTT
cdr3_aa: CASSLPGRPTEAFF
cdr3_length: 14
d_call: -
j_call: TRBJ1-1
clone_size: -
v_call: TRBV5-1

cdr3_nt: TGCGCCAGCCGAACAGGGGGGGGTTGTCAGCCCCAGCATTTT
cdr3_aa: CASRTGGGCQPQHF
cdr3_length: 14
d_call: TRBD1
j_call: TRBJ1-5
clone_size: -
v_call: TRBV10-1

cdr3_nt: TGTGCCAGCAGGACCACAGGTCTGCGGGAAAAGAACACCGGGGAGCTGTTTTTT
cdr3_aa: CASRTTGLREKNTGELFF
cdr3_length: 18
d_call: -
j_call: TRBJ2-2
clone_size: -
v_call: TRBV2

cdr3_nt: TGTGCCAGCAGCTTAGCCAGCCCCTCGGCCCTCCACTTT
cdr3_aa: CASSLASPSALHF
cdr3_length: 13
d_call: -
j_call: TRBJ1-6
clone_size: -
v_call: TRBV7-8

cdr3_nt: TGTGCCAGCAGCTTCCCAGGAAACACCATATATTTT
cdr3_aa: CASSFPGNTIYF
cdr3_length: 12
d_call: -
j_call: TRBJ1-3
clone_size: -
v_call: TRBV7-3

cdr3_nt: TGTGCCGGTAAGACAGGATCCAGCTCTGGAAACACCATATATTTT
cdr3_aa: CAGKTGSSSGNTIYF
cdr3_length: 15
d_call: -
j_call: TRBJ1-3
clone_size: -
v_call: TRBV6-5

cdr3_nt: TGTGCCAGCAGCGTAGTGAGGGGTGGGTTCACTGAAGCTTTCTTT
cdr3_aa: CASSVVRGGFTEAFF
cdr3_length: 15
d_call: -
j_call: TRBJ1-1
clone_size: -
v_call: TRBV9

cdr3_nt: TGTGCCAGCAGCTACAATCCCCGACTAGCGGGGTTGAACACCGGGGAGCTGTTTTTT
cdr3_aa: CASSYNPRLAGLNTGELFF
cdr3_length: 19
d_call: TRBD2
j_call: TRBJ2-2
clone_size: -
v_call: TRBV7-8

cdr3_nt: TGTGCCAGCAGCTTAGGCGGGGGCGGCACAGATACGCAGTATTTT
cdr3_aa: CASSLGGGGTDTQYF
cdr3_length: 15
d_call: -
j_call: TRBJ2-3
clone_size: -
v_call: TRBV7-9

cdr3_nt: TGCAGCGTAAGGCGCGCAGGGAACACTGAAGCTTTCTTT
cdr3_aa: CSVRRAGNTEAFF
cdr3_length: 13
d_call: -
j_call: TRBJ1-1
clone_size: -
v_call: TRBV29-1